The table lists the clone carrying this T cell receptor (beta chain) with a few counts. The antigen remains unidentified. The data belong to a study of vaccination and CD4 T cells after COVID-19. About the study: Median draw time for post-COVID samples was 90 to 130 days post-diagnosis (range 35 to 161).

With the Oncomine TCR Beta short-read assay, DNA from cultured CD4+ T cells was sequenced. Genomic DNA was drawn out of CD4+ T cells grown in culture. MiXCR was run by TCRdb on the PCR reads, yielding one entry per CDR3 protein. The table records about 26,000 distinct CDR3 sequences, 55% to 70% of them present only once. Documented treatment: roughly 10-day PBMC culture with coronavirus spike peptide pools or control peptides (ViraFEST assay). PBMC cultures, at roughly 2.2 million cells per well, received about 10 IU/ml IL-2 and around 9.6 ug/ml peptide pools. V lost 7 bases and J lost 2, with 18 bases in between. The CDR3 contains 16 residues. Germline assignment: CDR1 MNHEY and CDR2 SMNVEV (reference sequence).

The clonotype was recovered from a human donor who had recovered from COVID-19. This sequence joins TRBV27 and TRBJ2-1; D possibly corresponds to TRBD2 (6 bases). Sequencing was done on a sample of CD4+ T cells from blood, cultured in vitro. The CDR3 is CASTTGGGPTYNEQFF. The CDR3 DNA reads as TGTGCCAGCACGACGGGTGGAGGGCCGACCTACAATGAGCAGTTCTTC.